This entry lists 18 T cell receptor beta chains sequenced from one sample in a study of blood T cell repertoires in COVID-19. Some clones are missing from TCRdb's copy, which holds only in-frame ones; the method was immunoSEQ multiplex PCR. In the table there are around 260,000 clones, 85% to 90% of which are singletons. Material: peripheral blood. The receptors come from a man aged 18 to 29 with active or convalescent COVID-19.

The rearrangement joins TRBV11-1 to TRBJ2-3; D gene unclear. The V and J ends lost 0 bases and 2 bases respectively, with 12 bases between them. This CDR3 has 16 amino acids. Germline assignment: CDR1 SGHAT and CDR2 FQDESV (reference sequence). In nucleotides, the CDR3 is TGTGCCAGCAGCTTAGCTCGGCTAGGCCCCACAGATACGCAGTATTTT. Translated, it gives CASSLARLGPTDTQYF.

The gene calls are TRBV28 and TRBJ1-1; D gene uncertain. Germline CDR1 reads MDHEN; CDR2 reads SYDVKM. The CDR3 consists of 15 residues. Trimming shortened V by 4 bases and J by 3 bases, and 15 bases separated the two germline ends. The DNA for the CDR3 is TGTGCCAGCAGTTCAAACCCGAAGCAATACACTGAAGCTTTCTTT. Its protein product is CASSSNPKQYTEAFF. Together with reference TRBV28 and TRBJ1-1, the CDR3 gives the full variable domain: DVKVTQSSRYLVKRTGEKVFLECVQDMDHENMFWYRQDPGLGLRLIYFSYDVKMKEKGDIPEGYSVSREKKERFSLILESASTNQTSMYLCASSSNPKQYTEAFFGQGTRLTVV.

The CDR3: CASRPAGYEQYF. The CDR3 DNA follows: TGCGCCAGCAGGCCGGCGGGGTACGAGCAGTACTTC. The chain combines TRBV5-1 with TRBJ2-7, with D possibly being TRBD2 (6 bases). The CDR3 spans 12 residues. The V end lost 5 bases, the J end lost 4 bases, and 10 bases lay between the germline ends. Germline-derived CDR1 and CDR2 are SGHRS and YFSETQ.

The chain uses TRBV19 and TRBJ1-5; D not certain. Trimming took off 4 bases at V and 11 bases at J, with 12 bases between the two ends. This CDR3 spans 12 amino acids. CDR1 is LNHDA, CDR2 SQIVND, per germline (reference sequence). CDR3 sequence: CASSRYAGAQHF. The CDR3, as DNA: TGTGCCAGTAGTAGGTACGCGGGCGCCCAGCATTTT.

This clone was observed a single time. The chain is built from TRBV7-9 and TRBJ1-1; 9 bases map to TRBD1. V lost 4 bases to trimming and J lost 1 base; unmatched junction nucleotides: 10. There are 17 residues in the CDR3. The germline V gene has CDR1 SEHNR and CDR2 FQNEAQ (reference sequence). The CDR3 is CASSSPWDRDRNTEAFF. The CDR3 coding sequence is TGTGCCAGCAGCTCCCCTTGGGACAGGGATAGGAACACTGAAGCTTTCTTT.

This clone is a singleton in its sample. V is TRBV10-3 and J is TRBJ2-1; TRBD2 aligns across 7 bases. The CDR3 extends over 16 amino acids. J lost 2 bases, V lost 0 bases, and 4 bases had no gene match. Germline V gene data show CDR1 as ENHRY and CDR2 as SYGVKD. CDR3 residues: CAISESLAETYNEQFF. CDR3 sequence (DNA): TGTGCCATCAGTGAGTCGCTAGCGGAAACCTACAATGAGCAGTTCTTC.

V is TRBV4-2 and J is TRBJ1-2; 10 nucleotides match TRBD1. V lost 4 bases, J lost 14 bases, and 16 bases stayed unmatched. Per the germline V gene, CDR1 is LGHNA and CDR2 is YNFKEQ. The CDR3 consists of 15 residues. The CDR3 loop is CASSPSGTGASWPTF. In DNA, the CDR3 is TGTGCCAGCAGCCCCTCCGGGACAGGGGCCTCCTGGCCGACCTTC.

This clone has only one observation. This sequence joins TRBV2 and TRBJ1-1; a weak D match, TRBD1 (6 bases). Trimming left V 4 bases short and J 4 bases short, with 13 bases between. CDR1 SNHLY and CDR2 FYNNEI come from the germline V gene. The CDR3 sequence is 14 residues long. The CDR3, as DNA: TGTGCCAGCAGTGGGGGGGGGCTTTTCACTGAAGCTTTCTTT. As protein: CASSGGGLFTEAFF.

This chain joins TRBV11-3 and TRBJ2-1; TRBD2 agrees at 12 bases. Germline CDR1 is SGHNT and CDR2 is YENEEA. The CDR3 has 17 amino acids. Trimming took 4 bases from V and 8 from J; bases not matched to a gene: 12. The CDR3 DNA follows: TGTGCCAGCAGCTCGATTAGGACTAGCGGGAAATCGGATGAGCAGTTCTTC. It specifies CASSSIRTSGKSDEQFF.

The J gene is TRBJ2-1, the V gene TRBV21-1; the table's D call, TRBD2, was not checked against the DNA. TRBV21-1 is recorded as a pseudogene. The CDR3 consists of 11 residues. The CDR3 sequence: CARLADNEQFF. Written as DNA, the CDR3 is TGTGCCAGACTAGCGGACAATGAGCAGTTCTTC.

V gene TRBV4-2 combines with J gene TRBJ1-4; D is perhaps TRBD1 (5 bases). CDR3 length equals 13 residues. V shed 4 bases and J shed 8 bases, with 11 bases lying between them. Germline V gene data show CDR1 as LGHNA and CDR2 as YNFKEQ. Here the CDR3 DNA reads TGTGCCAGCAGCCCCGGGGGGGAAGAAAAACTGTTTTTT. It codes for CASSPGGEEKLFF.

The genes are TRBV7-9 and TRBJ2-2; 12 bases are shared with TRBD2. Trimming cost V 5 bases and J 5 bases; bases outside gene matches: 9. The CDR3 totals 17 residues. Germline values: CDR1 SEHNR, CDR2 FQNEAQ (reference sequence). CDR3 protein: CASSVKLAGGGTGELFF. The CDR3 nucleotides are TGTGCCAGCAGCGTAAAACTAGCGGGAGGTGGGACCGGGGAGCTGTTTTTT.

This chain uses TRBV7-9 with TRBJ1-2; D may be TRBD1 (5 bases). V lost 3 bases and J lost 6, with 11 bases in between. Germline V gene lookup returns CDR1 SEHNR and CDR2 FQNEAQ (reference sequence). The CDR3 is 13 residues long. This chain's CDR3 is CASSLHTGDGYTF. The CDR3 DNA reads as TGTGCCAGCAGCTTGCATACGGGGGATGGCTACACCTTC.

CDR3 nucleotide sequence: TGCGCCAGCAGCCAAGGGAGGGGCTCTGGGGCCAACGTCCTGACTTTC. Encoded protein: CASSQGRGSGANVLTF. This chain joins TRBV4-1 and TRBJ2-6; possible D gene TRBD2, 6 bases. Germline V gene sequence: CDR1 MGHRA, CDR2 YSYEKL. The CDR3 has 16 amino acids. The ends were cut back, 1 base at V and 0 bases at J, with 7 bases in the middle.

The chain has TRBV2 and TRBJ1-5; D gene unclear. The V gene's germline CDR1 is SNHLY and CDR2 FYNNEI. Between the trimmed V and J ends, which lost 7 bases and 1 base, there was a span of 8 bases. The CDR3 extends over 13 amino acids. CDR3 sequence: CASTPGSNQPQHF. The CDR3 nucleotides read TGTGCCAGCACCCCGGGGAGCAATCAGCCCCAGCATTTT.

The genes are TRBV5-1 and TRBJ1-1, with D maybe TRBD1 (5 bases). Trimming took off 0 bases at V and 4 bases at J, with 13 bases between the two ends. CDR3 length: 15 amino acids. Germline assignment: CDR1 SGHRS and CDR2 YFSETQ. CDR3 sequence reads: CASSLAPGGSTEAFF. CDR3 DNA sequence: TGCGCCAGCAGCTTGGCCCCGGGGGGGAGCACTGAAGCTTTCTTT.

This sequence joins TRBV5-6 and TRBJ2-3; D is perhaps TRBD2 (5 bases). Germline V gives CDR1 SGHDT, CDR2 YYEEEE. V lost 4 bases and J 0 bases, leaving 18 bases between the germline ends. This CDR3 spans 17 amino acids. CDR3 sequence (DNA): TGTGCCAGCAGCCTGCCCTTGCGCGGGTTGAGCACAGATACGCAGTATTTT. Amino acid sequence: CASSLPLRGLSTDTQYF.

The CDR3 nucleotides read TGCGCCAGCAGCCAGTTAGCGGGAAGCTCCTACAATGAGCAGTTCTTC. Encoded protein: CASSQLAGSSYNEQFF. The chain joins TRBV4-3 to TRBJ2-1; 8 positions agree with TRBD2. V was pared by 3 bases and J by 0 bases, with 4 bases of the junction left unmatched. The V gene's germline CDR1 is LGHNA and CDR2 YSLEER. CDR3 length equals 16 residues.